The rows below give T cell receptor beta chains drawn from one sample of a study of PD-L1 blockade in urothelial cancer. Some clones are missing from TCRdb's copy, which holds only in-frame ones; the method was immunoSEQ multiplex PCR. The table records more than 90,000 clones, roughly 83% of them present only once. Sequenced here: PBMCs, sampled around atezolizumab (anti-PD-L1) treatment. The receptor source for this set is a man aged 70 or older with urothelial cancer. Both conserved end residues are part of each CDR3. D genes are given only for firm matches. Only some rows state a clone size, as once, few, many or a class for expanded clones.

TRBJ1-1 TRBV7-9 . TRBD1 TGTGCCAGCAGCGACAGGGGACGTGAAGCTTTCTTT CASSDRGREAFF
TRBJ1-4 TRBV2 . . TGTGCCAGCAGTGAAGCGACAGGTTCGGAGAGACTGTTTTTT CASSEATGSERLFF
TRBJ2-1 TRBV5-4 . TRBD2 TGTGCCAGCAGCTTAGAGCTAGCGGGAGGTTTCAATGAGCAGTTCTTC CASSLELAGGFNEQFF
TRBJ1-1 TRBV25-1 few . TGTGCCAGCAGTGAATTGAAGCATGGGAACACTGAAGCTTTCTTT CASSELKHGNTEAFF
TRBJ2-4 TRBV6-6 . . TGTGCCAGCAGCTCGAACACCAGGGCGACCAAAAACATTCAGTACTTC CASSSNTRATKNIQYF
TRBJ2-7 TRBV12-2 . . TGTGCAAGTCGCTTAGAGTTGTGGGGGCGAAGGAGCTACGAGCAGTACTTC CASRLELWGRRSYEQYF
TRBJ1-2 TRBV6-1 . . TGTGCCAGCAGTGAAGCTGGGGCGGGGGCGGCGTCCGGCTACACCTTC CASSEAGAGAASGYTF
TRBJ1-2 TRBV19 . . TGTGCCAGTAGTCAGGGGCAGGATGGCTACACCTTC CASSQGQDGYTF
TRBJ2-3 TRBV30 . . TGTGCCTGGAGTGGAGGTTTCACAGATACGCAGTATTTT CAWSGGFTDTQYF
TRBJ1-5 TRBV18 . . TGTGCCAGCTCACCGAGCGGCGGGACGGGGCAGCCCCAGCATTTT CASSPSGGTGQPQHF
TRBJ2-7 TRBV5-8 . TRBD2 TGTGCCAGCAGGATTGCCCCTAGCGGGAACTCCTACGAGCAGTACTTC CASRIAPSGNSYEQYF
TRBJ1-3 TRBV21-1 . . TGTGCCAGCAGCGGGTTTCGACAGGGGAGATTGTCTGGAAACACCATATATTTT CASSGFRQGRLSGNTIYF
TRBJ2-7 TRBV18 . TRBD2 TGTGCCAGCTCACCCGGGACTAGCCTAAGCTCCTACGAGCAGTACTTC CASSPGTSLSSYEQYF
TRBJ1-5 TRBV19 . TRBD1 TGTGCCAGTAGTACCCCGACAGGGGGCTGGCAGCCCCAGCATTTT CASSTPTGGWQPQHF
TRBJ1-1 TRBV2 . . TGTGCCACCTCTAGAACCGGTAACACTGAAGCTTTCTTT CATSRTGNTEAFF
TRBJ1-1 TRBV29-1 . TRBD1 TGCAGCGTTTTAAACCCGGGACAGGGGTCGGAGAACACTGAAGCTTTCTTT CSVLNPGQGSENTEAFF
TRBJ2-1 TRBV27 . TRBD2 TGTGCCAGCAGTTTCCGGACTAGCGGAGACAATGAGCAGTTCTTC CASSFRTSGDNEQFF
TRBJ1-5 TRBV6-1 . . TGTGCCAGCGGGGCAGCACACCAGCCCCAGCATTTT CASGAAHQPQHF
TRBJ2-1 TRBV6-1 . TRBD2 TGTGCCAGCAGTGGATTTCGCGGGGGGTCCTACAATGAGCAGTTCTTC CASSGFRGGSYNEQFF
TRBJ2-5 TRBV27 . . TGTGCCAGCAGTTTTGGAGGGGAGACCCAGTACTTC CASSFGGETQYF
TRBJ2-3 TRBV7-2 . TRBD1 TGTGCCAGCAGCTTAGGTGGACAGGGTGGCACAGATACGCAGTATTTT CASSLGGQGGTDTQYF
TRBJ2-2 TRBV9 few TRBD1 TGTGCCAGCAGCTCCCGACAGGGCGGCACCGGGGAGCTGTTTTTT CASSSRQGGTGELFF
TRBJ2-3 TRBV11-3 . TRBD2 TGTGCCAGCAGCCCAGGGACTAGCGGGGAGACAGATACGCAGTATTTT CASSPGTSGETDTQYF
TRBJ2-2 TRBV7-2 . . TGTGCCAGCAGCGAATCACTAGGATCCGGGGAGCTGTTTTTT CASSESLGSGELFF
TRBJ1-2 TRBV4-1 . TRBD1 TGCGCCAGCAGCCAAGATCGCTTTGGGACAGTTAGGCGAGGCTACACCTTC CASSQDRFGTVRRGYTF
TRBJ2-5 TRBV18 once . TGTGCCAGCTCACCTATTACGGGAACAAGAGCCCAAGAGACCCAGTACTTC CASSPITGTRAQETQYF
TRBJ1-2 TRBV5-4 . TRBD1 TGTGCCAGCAGCCTACAGGGGGCCGGCTATGGCTACACCTTC CASSLQGAGYGYTF
TRBJ2-3 TRBV10-3 once . TGTGCCATCAGTGAGTCAGGAGAGGGCCCAGATACGCAGTATTTT CAISESGEGPDTQYF
TRBJ1-2 TRBV7-9 . . TGTGCCAGCAGCCCCCCCATCGAGGGAGCCTATGGCTACACCTTC CASSPPIEGAYGYTF